Each of the 18 T cell receptor beta chains below was sequenced from the same sample in a study of shared clonotypes between healthy human individuals. Generated by immunoSEQ multiplex PCR, the TCRdb table keeps only in-frame clones and is missing some. The sample shows millions of clones, 90% to 95% of them seen only once. Input material: naive CD4+ T cells sorted from blood. Subset denoted: CD45RA+ positively selected. The receptors come from a man aged 18 to 35 in good health.

The V gene is TRBV10-1, the J gene TRBJ2-1; D is unclear. Germline CDR1 and CDR2: WNHNN and SYGVQD (reference sequence). CDR3 length: 13 amino acids. Deletions cut 10 bases from V and 1 base from J, with 11 bases between. The CDR3 is CATTNGSYNEQFF. CDR3 nucleotides: TGCGCCACTACTAACGGTTCCTACAATGAGCAGTTCTTC.

The chain recombines TRBV2 with TRBJ2-7, with 8 bases matching TRBD1. V lost 6 bases to trimming and J lost 7 bases; unmatched junction nucleotides: 11. CDR1 SNHLY and CDR2 FYNNEI come from the germline V gene. The CDR3 sequence is 14 residues long. The CDR3 loop reads CASSDQGAVGEQYF. CDR3 in DNA: TGTGCCAGCAGCGACCAGGGGGCAGTGGGGGAGCAGTACTTC.

This clone was picked up one time. The CDR3 region is CASSTEDLGTDTQYF. CDR3 sequence (DNA): TGTGCCAGCAGCACCGAGGATTTGGGGACAGATACGCAGTATTTT. J is TRBJ2-3 and V is TRBV21-1. TRBV21-1 is a pseudogene segment. This CDR3 is built from 15 residues.

V is TRBV7-2 and J is TRBJ2-3; the D gene is possibly TRBD2 (6 bases). This CDR3 has 15 amino acids. V lost 8 bases and J 3 bases, leaving 18 bases between the germline ends. The germline V gene encodes CDR1 SGHTA and CDR2 FQGNSA. Here the CDR3 reads CASGNRGGGTDTQYF. The CDR3 DNA follows: TGTGCCAGCGGTAATAGGGGAGGAGGGACAGATACGCAGTATTTT.

This clone was observed a single time. V gene TRBV6-1 combines with J gene TRBJ1-1, with 7 bases matching TRBD1. The CDR3 covers 13 residues. Germline lookup yields CDR1 MNHNS and CDR2 SASEGT. V lost 4 bases to trimming and J lost 5 bases; unmatched junction nucleotides: 4. The CDR3 nucleotides are TGTGCCAGCAGTGGAACAGGGGCGACTGAAGCTTTCTTT. It specifies CASSGTGATEAFF.

This clone showed up just once. The chain employs TRBV6-5 and TRBJ1-4, with 7 bases that match TRBD1. V gave up 6 bases and J gave up 4 bases; unmatched junction bases: 8. The CDR3 covers 15 residues. In germline, CDR1 is MNHEY, CDR2 SVGAGI. The CDR3 nucleotides are TGTGCCAGCAGGCCCAACGGGACAGTTAATGAAAAACTGTTTTTT. It yields the protein CASRPNGTVNEKLFF.

V is TRBV7-9 and J is TRBJ1-1; D uncertain. V was cut by 4 bases and J by 1 base, with 7 bases left in between. The CDR3 length is 13 residues. Germline CDR1 and CDR2: SEHNR and FQNEAQ (reference sequence). The CDR3 reads CASSSAANTEAFF. For the CDR3, the DNA is TGTGCCAGCAGCTCCGCAGCGAACACTGAAGCTTTCTTT.

The J gene is TRBJ1-2, the V gene TRBV7-9, with D possibly matching TRBD1 (6 bases). The CDR3 runs 12 residues. Germline V gene lookup returns CDR1 SEHNR and CDR2 FQNEAQ (reference sequence). V dropped 1 base and J dropped 8 bases, with 8 bases sitting between them. The CDR3, as DNA: TGTGCCAGCAGCTTAGTGACAGGCGGCTACACCTTC. Translated, it gives CASSLVTGGYTF.

The chain carries TRBV10-2 and TRBJ2-1; no firm D call. CDR1 is WSHSY, CDR2 SAAADI, per germline. This CDR3 is built from 13 residues. Trimming stripped 6 bases from V and 0 bases from J, with 6 bases between. The CDR3 loop reads CASRESSYNEQFF. The CDR3 coding sequence is TGCGCCAGCAGGGAGAGCTCCTACAATGAGCAGTTCTTC.

This sequence joins TRBV6-5 and TRBJ2-7; TRBD2 aligns across 11 bases. Germline CDR1 is MNHEY and CDR2 is SVGAGI. The V gene end was trimmed by 7 bases and the J gene end by 3 bases; junction bases not matched to a gene: 5. This CDR3 has 14 residues. In nucleotides, the CDR3 is TGTGCCAGCACCGCCCTAGCGGGGGGCTACGAGCAGTACTTC. Translation: CASTALAGGYEQYF.

This rearrangement joins TRBV9 to TRBJ2-2; the match to TRBD1 covers 7 bases. V shed 3 bases and J 3 bases; nucleotides not matched to a gene: 5. Germline lookup yields CDR1 SGDLS and CDR2 YYNGEE. CDR3 length: 15 amino acids. The CDR3 DNA reads TGTGCCAGCAGCGCACAGGGGATGGACACCGGGGAGCTGTTTTTT. Translation: CASSAQGMDTGELFF.

This rearrangement joins TRBV27 to TRBJ2-2, with D unresolved. The ends were cut back, 5 bases at V and 8 bases at J, with 9 bases in the middle. The CDR3 spans 12 residues. The germline V gene has CDR1 MNHEY and CDR2 SMNVEV (reference sequence). The CDR3 nucleotides read TGTGCCAGCAGTCCCTACTCTGGGGAGCTGTTTTTT. This translates into CASSPYSGELFF.

Of note for this clone: Other DNA sequences in this specimen translate into the identical CDR3. The chain has TRBV6-5 and TRBJ1-2; 7 positions match TRBD1. The ends lost 5 bases at V and 6 bases at J; junction bases unmatched: 6. The CDR3 sequence is 13 residues long. Germline V gene lookup returns CDR1 MNHEY and CDR2 SVGAGI. The CDR3 DNA reads as TGTGCCAGCAGTAATAGGGACAGCAATGGCTACACCTTC. It codes for CASSNRDSNGYTF.

V is TRBV6-5 and J is TRBJ2-3; 10 bases are shared with TRBD2. CDR1 is MNHEY, CDR2 SVGAGI, per germline. The CDR3 loop spans 14 amino acids. V gave up 7 bases and J gave up 6 bases; unmatched junction bases: 7. The CDR3 nucleotides are TGTGCCAGCAACGCAGCGGGAGGGCCGGATACGCAGTATTTT. Its protein is CASNAAGGPDTQYF.

This rearrangement joins TRBV6-5 to TRBJ2-3, with D maybe TRBD1 (6 bases). The germline V gene encodes CDR1 MNHEY and CDR2 SVGAGI. V lost 4 bases to trimming and J lost 5 bases, with 10 bases between them. CDR3 length: 13 amino acids. CDR3 nucleotides: TGTGCCAGCAGTTTAACAGGGTTAGATACGCAGTATTTT. Translation: CASSLTGLDTQYF.

The rearrangement uses TRBV4-1 and TRBJ2-7; 7 bases match TRBD1. V gave up 3 bases and J gave up 6 bases; unmatched junction bases: 11. The CDR3 covers 15 residues. The germline gives CDR1 MGHRA, CDR2 YSYEKL. CDR3 in DNA: TGCGCCAGCAGCCAGGCCACAGGGGTACTTCTCGAGCAGTACTTC. This sequence encodes CASSQATGVLLEQYF.

The chain combines TRBV6-5 with TRBJ2-7; D is uncertain. Germline assignment: CDR1 MNHEY and CDR2 SVGAGI. CDR3 length: 10 residues. V gave up 10 bases and J gave up 6 bases, with 10 bases separating them. CDR3 amino acids: CATGRGEQYF. The CDR3 nucleotides are TGTGCCACCGGTCGAGGCGAGCAGTACTTC.

As for this clone: In the same sample, other DNA sequences code for this CDR3. The chain joins TRBV19 to TRBJ2-5, with D possibly being TRBD1 (6 bases). The CDR3 loop spans 13 amino acids. V was cut by 5 bases and J by 2 bases, with 9 bases left in between. Looked up from germline, CDR1 is LNHDA and CDR2 is SQIVND (reference sequence). Here the CDR3 DNA reads TGTGCCAGTAGTGTCACAGGGCAAGAGACCCAGTACTTC. It encodes CASSVTGQETQYF.